This note documents a single T cell receptor (beta chain) sequence. Its antigen is unknown. The record originates from a study of T cell repertoires in cytomegalovirus infection. Study-wide results and limits: CMV-specific HLA-C-restricted TCR beta clonotypes dominated the ex vivo response.

TCRdb reprocessed the reads with MiXCR, giving one entry per CDR3 protein. This sample has 100,000 to 150,000 distinct CDR3 sequences, with approximately 24% found just once. Germline V gene sequence: CDR1 SGHNT, CDR2 YYREEE (reference sequence). With V trimmed by 5 bases and J by 12 bases, 11 bases remained unmatched. This CDR3 has 15 residues. The specimen sequenced was PBMCs, sequenced either directly or after in vitro stimulation (not recorded which). This TCR was recovered from a human donor in good health (CMV status not recorded). Some clones in this sample may be carry-over from other donors' samples. The rearrangement uses TRBV5-4 and TRBJ2-1, with TRBD2 matching over 13 bases. In DNA, the CDR3 is TGTGCCAGCAGTGAGACCGGACTAGCGGGAGTAACGCAGTTCTTC. It codes for CASSETGLAGVTQFF.